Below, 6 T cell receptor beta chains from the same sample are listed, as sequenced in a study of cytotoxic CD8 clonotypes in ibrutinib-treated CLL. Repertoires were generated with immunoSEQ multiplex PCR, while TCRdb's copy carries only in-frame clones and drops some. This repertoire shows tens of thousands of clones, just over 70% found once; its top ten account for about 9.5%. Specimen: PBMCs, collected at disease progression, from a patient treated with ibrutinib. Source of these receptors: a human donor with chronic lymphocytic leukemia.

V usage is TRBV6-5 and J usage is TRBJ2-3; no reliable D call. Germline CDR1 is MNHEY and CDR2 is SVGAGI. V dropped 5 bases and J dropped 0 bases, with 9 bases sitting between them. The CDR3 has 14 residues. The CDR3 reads CASSSPSSTDTQYF. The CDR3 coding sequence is TGTGCCAGCAGTAGCCCGTCTAGCACAGATACGCAGTATTTT.

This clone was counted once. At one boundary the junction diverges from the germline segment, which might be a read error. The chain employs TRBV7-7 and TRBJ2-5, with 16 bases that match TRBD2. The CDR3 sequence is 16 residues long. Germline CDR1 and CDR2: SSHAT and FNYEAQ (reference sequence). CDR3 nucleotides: TGTGCTAGCAGCTGGGGACTAGCGGGGGGGCAAGAGACCCAGTACTTC. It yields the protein CASSWGLAGGQETQYF.

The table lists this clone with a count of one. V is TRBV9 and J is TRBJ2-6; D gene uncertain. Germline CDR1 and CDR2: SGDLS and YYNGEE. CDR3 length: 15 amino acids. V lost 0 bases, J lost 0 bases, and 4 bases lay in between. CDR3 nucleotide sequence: TGTGCCAGCAGCGTAGGGGACTCTGGGGCCAACGTCCTGACTTTC. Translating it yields CASSVGDSGANVLTF.

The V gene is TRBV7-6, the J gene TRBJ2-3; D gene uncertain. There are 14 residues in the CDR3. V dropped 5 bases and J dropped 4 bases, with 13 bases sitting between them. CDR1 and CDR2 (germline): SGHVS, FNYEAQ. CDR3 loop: CASSNRRNADTQYF. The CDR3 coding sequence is TGTGCCAGCAGCAATCGCAGGAACGCAGATACGCAGTATTTT.

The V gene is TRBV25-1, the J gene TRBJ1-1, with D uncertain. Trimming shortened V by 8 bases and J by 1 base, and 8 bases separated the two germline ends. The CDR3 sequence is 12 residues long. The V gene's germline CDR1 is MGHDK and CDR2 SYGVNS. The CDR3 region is CASRGPNTEAFF. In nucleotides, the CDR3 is TGTGCCAGCCGCGGTCCGAACACTGAAGCTTTCTTT.

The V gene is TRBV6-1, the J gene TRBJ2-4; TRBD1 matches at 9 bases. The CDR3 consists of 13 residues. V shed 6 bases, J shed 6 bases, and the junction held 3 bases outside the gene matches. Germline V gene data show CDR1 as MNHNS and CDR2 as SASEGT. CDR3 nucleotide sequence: TGTGCCAGCAGAGGGACAGGGATAAACATTCAGTACTTC. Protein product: CASRGTGINIQYF.